Each of the 25 T cell receptor beta chains below was sequenced from the same sample in a study of blood T cell repertoires in COVID-19. The repertoire was sequenced with immunoSEQ multiplex PCR; TCRdb's copy has only in-frame clones and lacks some. The data contain 150,000 to 200,000 clones, 65% to 85% of them singletons. Sequencing was done on a sample of peripheral blood. All receptors derive from a man aged 60 to 75 with active or convalescent COVID-19.

The CDR3 nucleotides read TGTGCCAGTAGTATCGGGGGGCAGGCTGGAAACACCATATATTTT. Its translation is CASSIGGQAGNTIYF. The rearrangement links TRBV19 to TRBJ1-3; D is perhaps TRBD1 (6 bases). CDR3 length: 15 residues. The germline V gene encodes CDR1 LNHDA and CDR2 SQIVND (reference sequence). The V end lost 3 bases, the J end lost 2 bases, and 11 bases lay between the germline ends.

The chain recombines TRBV19 with TRBJ1-1; 9 bases fit TRBD1. Germline CDR1 LNHDA, CDR2 SQIVND (reference sequence). This CDR3 is built from 14 residues. Germline trimming cut 3 bases from V and 4 bases from J; bases unmatched to any gene: 3. The CDR3 spells CASSIDRGGTEAFF. In nucleotides, the CDR3 is TGTGCCAGTAGTATCGACAGGGGGGGCACTGAAGCTTTCTTT.

The chain recombines TRBV30 with TRBJ2-3; no clear D gene. Trimming took 2 bases from V and 2 from J, leaving 11 bases between them. Germline CDR1 and CDR2: GTSNPN and SVGIG (reference sequence). There are 14 residues in the CDR3. In DNA form, the CDR3 reads TGTGCCTGGAGTTTAGCAACACCCACAGATACGCAGTATTTT. Amino acid sequence: CAWSLATPTDTQYF.

The chain employs TRBV4-3 and TRBJ2-3; D remains ambiguous. The V and J ends lost 1 base and 0 bases respectively, with 8 bases between them. Per the germline V gene, CDR1 is LGHNA and CDR2 is YSLEER. The CDR3 is made up of 15 amino acids. CDR3 loop: CASSQGRVSTDTQYF. The DNA of the CDR3 is TGCGCCAGCAGCCAAGGTCGGGTGAGCACAGATACGCAGTATTTT.

The rearrangement joins TRBV7-7 to TRBJ2-1; no definite D call. Germline CDR1 SSHAT, CDR2 FNYEAQ (reference sequence). V lost 1 base, J lost 8 bases, and 9 bases lay in between. The CDR3 consists of 13 residues. CDR3 amino acids: CASSLGLTDEQFF. The DNA for the CDR3 is TGTGCCAGCAGCTTAGGCCTAACGGATGAGCAGTTCTTC.

This chain connects TRBV2 to TRBJ1-6; possibly TRBD1 for D (6 bases). Germline CDR1 reads SNHLY; CDR2 reads FYNNEI. V gave up 6 bases and J gave up 10 bases, with 16 bases separating them. This CDR3 is 14 amino acids long. Here the CDR3 DNA reads TGTGCCAGCAGCTCTTATCAAGGGGGATCACCCCTCCACTTT. Protein product: CASSSYQGGSPLHF.

This chain joins TRBV27 and TRBJ1-1; 9 bases match TRBD1. The J segment lost 4 bases and the V segment lost 6 bases, leaving 6 bases of the junction unmatched. The CDR3 has 14 residues. Per the germline V gene, CDR1 is MNHEY and CDR2 is SMNVEV (reference sequence). The CDR3 is CASRRQGQGTEAFF. In DNA form, the CDR3 reads TGTGCCAGCAGAAGACAGGGACAGGGCACTGAAGCTTTCTTT.

Here the CDR3 reads CASERNSGSPLHF. The CDR3 DNA reads TGTGCCAGCGAAAGAAATTCAGGGTCACCCCTCCACTTT. The chain uses TRBV7-9 and TRBJ1-6; D possibly corresponds to TRBD1 (5 bases). The CDR3 has 13 amino acids. V shed 8 bases and J shed 10 bases, with 15 bases lying between them. CDR1 is SEHNR and CDR2 is FQNEAQ in the germline V gene (reference sequence).

The chain links TRBV7-3 to TRBJ2-3; D remains unclear. V dropped 8 bases and J dropped 4 bases, with 13 bases sitting between them. The CDR3 is made up of 13 amino acids. Per germline, CDR1 SGHTA and CDR2 FQGTGA. The DNA for the CDR3 is TGTGCCAGCCGATTCGAGAGTGCAGATACGCAGTATTTT. Amino acids: CASRFESADTQYF.

The V and J genes are TRBV3-1 (or the pseudogene TRBV3-2) and TRBJ1-6, with a possible D match to TRBD1 (6 bases). The ends were cut back, 6 bases at V and 10 bases at J, with 19 bases in the middle. The CDR3 length is 15 residues. Germline-derived CDR1 and CDR2 are LGHDT and YNNKEL (reference sequence). CDR3 DNA sequence: TGTGCCAGCAGACAGAACAGGGTGATGTACTCACCCCTCCACTTT. Amino acid sequence: CASRQNRVMYSPLHF.

This clone was picked up a small number of times. J is TRBJ2-7 and V is TRBV4-3, with TRBD1 as a possible D gene (5 bases). The CDR3 spans 15 residues. From germline, CDR1 is LGHNA and CDR2 YSLEER. The V end lost 0 bases, the J end lost 6 bases, and 15 bases lay between the germline ends. The CDR3 bases are TGCGCCAGCAGCCAAGATCTAGGGGTGGTCCGCGAGCAGTACTTC. This codes for CASSQDLGVVREQYF.

The chain carries TRBV30 and TRBJ2-3; tentatively, D is TRBD1 (6 bases). The CDR3 runs 11 residues. Germline CDR1 is GTSNPN and CDR2 is SVGIG (reference sequence). V lost 5 bases, J lost 3 bases, and 6 bases lay in between. The CDR3 sequence: CAWQGTDTQYF. As DNA, the CDR3 is TGTGCCTGGCAGGGGACAGATACGCAGTATTTT.

This rearrangement joins TRBV7-3 to TRBJ2-7; D perhaps matches TRBD2 (6 bases). Germline CDR1 is SGHTA and CDR2 is FQGTGA. This CDR3 region has 13 residues. Trimming stripped 5 bases from V and 4 bases from J, with 12 bases between. Here the CDR3 DNA reads TGTGCCAGCAGCATGGTGGCGGGGTACGAGCAGTACTTC. It codes for CASSMVAGYEQYF.

V usage is TRBV6-6 and J usage is TRBJ2-7; 12 nucleotides line up with TRBD2. The CDR3 is made up of 15 amino acids. The ends lost 2 bases at V and 4 bases at J; junction bases unmatched: 3. The germline CDR1 and CDR2 sequences are MNHNY and SVGAGI (reference sequence). CDR3 DNA sequence: TGTGCCAGCAGTTACGAGACTAGCGGGAGATACGAGCAGTACTTC. It encodes CASSYETSGRYEQYF.

This clone turned up a few times. The J gene is TRBJ2-7, the V gene TRBV12-3 or TRBV12-4; no reliable D call. Between the trimmed V and J ends, which lost 6 bases and 6 bases, there was a span of 15 bases. The CDR3 spans 13 residues. The CDR3 coding sequence is TGTGCCAGCAGAAGCAGGATCGACGGCGAGCAGTACTTC. This sequence encodes CASRSRIDGEQYF.

The V and J genes are TRBV9 and TRBJ2-1, with D possibly TRBD2 on 6 matching bases. Germline V lookup: CDR1 SGDLS, CDR2 YYNGEE. The CDR3 runs to 14 residues. V shed 4 bases and J shed 7 bases, with 15 bases lying between them. In DNA, the CDR3 is TGTGCCAGCAGCCCCTCGGGACTCGGGAATGAGCAGTTCTTC. Translating gives CASSPSGLGNEQFF.

The V gene is TRBV7-9, the J gene TRBJ2-5; 9 positions agree with TRBD1. Losses at the gene ends were 5 bases for V and 4 bases for J; bases not matched to a gene: 11. The CDR3 sequence is 16 residues long. Germline-derived CDR1 and CDR2 are SEHNR and FQNEAQ (reference sequence). The CDR3 loop reads CASSPGTGSSRETQYF. Written as DNA, the CDR3 is TGTGCCAGCAGCCCCGGGACAGGGTCGTCGCGAGAGACCCAGTACTTC. Based on the CDR3 plus reference TRBV7-9 and TRBJ2-5, the full variable domain is DTGVSQNPRHKITKRGQNVTFRCDPISEHNRLYWYRQTLGQGPEFLTYFQNEAQLEKSRLLSDRFSAERPKGSFSTLEIQRTEQGDSAMYLCASSPGTGSSRETQYFGPGTRLLVL.

The chain employs TRBV27 and TRBJ2-7, with TRBD2 matching over 12 bases. The CDR3 runs to 15 residues. The J segment lost 2 bases and the V segment lost 5 bases, leaving 4 bases of the junction unmatched. CDR1 is MNHEY, CDR2 SMNVEV, per germline (reference sequence). The CDR3 DNA sequence: TGTGCCAGCAGTCGCGGACTAGCGGGAACCTACGAGCAGTACTTC. This sequence encodes CASSRGLAGTYEQYF.

The chain combines TRBV4-3 with TRBJ2-1; TRBD2 agrees at 9 bases. This CDR3 region has 17 residues. Germline V gene data show CDR1 as LGHNA and CDR2 as YSLEER. J was trimmed by 5 bases and V by 4 bases; bases with no gene match: 12. CDR3 region: CASSRSLRASGDNEQFF. The CDR3 bases are TGCGCCAGCAGCCGATCCCTTAGGGCTAGCGGGGACAATGAGCAGTTCTTC.

V and J are TRBV4-3 and TRBJ2-5; TRBD2 matches at 14 bases. The germline CDR1 and CDR2 sequences are LGHNA and YSLEER. The CDR3 spans 19 residues. Germline trimming cut 1 base from V and 5 bases from J; bases unmatched to any gene: 12. CDR3 DNA sequence: TGCGCCAGCAGCCAAGGGCTGGGGACCCGACTAGCGGGAGGGGAGACCCAGTACTTC. Translated: CASSQGLGTRLAGGETQYF.

The chain links TRBV7-3 to TRBJ2-3, with 8 bases lining up with TRBD2. With 4 bases clipped from V and 4 bases from J, the junction kept 4 bases outside the gene matches. CDR3 length: 14 amino acids. Germline CDR1 reads SGHTA; CDR2 reads FQGTGA. CDR3 sequence reads: CASSYGTSSDTQYF. Written as DNA, the CDR3 is TGTGCCAGCAGCTATGGGACTAGTTCAGATACGCAGTATTTT.

This chain joins TRBV5-8 and TRBJ1-5; 7 bases line up with TRBD1. Germline CDR1 reads SGHTS; CDR2 reads YDEGEE. The CDR3 length is 15 residues. The J segment lost 7 bases and the V segment lost 1 base, leaving 8 bases of the junction unmatched. CDR3 region: CASSLIRGRGQPQHF. The DNA for the CDR3 is TGTGCCAGCAGCTTGATAAGGGGGCGAGGACAGCCCCAGCATTTT.

This chain links TRBV9 with TRBJ1-3, with 7 bases identical to TRBD1. The CDR3 is 14 residues long. V lost 1 base to trimming and J lost 11 bases; unmatched junction nucleotides: 9. Germline values: CDR1 SGDLS, CDR2 YYNGEE. The chain's CDR3 is CASSVPGQRIPIYF. The CDR3 nucleotides are TGTGCCAGCAGCGTACCGGGACAGAGAATCCCCATATATTTT.

The V and J genes are TRBV7-8 and TRBJ2-7, with a tentative D call TRBD1 (6 bases). This CDR3 is built from 15 residues. Germline V gene sequence: CDR1 SGHVS, CDR2 FQNEAQ. The V and J ends lost 5 bases and 0 bases respectively, with 14 bases between them. CDR3 amino acids: CASSQGPRDSYEQYF. The CDR3, as DNA: TGTGCCAGCAGCCAGGGGCCTAGAGACTCCTACGAGCAGTACTTC.

The chain recombines TRBV7-3 with TRBJ2-3, with 11 positions matching TRBD1. The CDR3 runs to 15 residues. The trim removed 5 bases at V and 5 bases at J, leaving 6 bases unmatched. The germline V gene has CDR1 SGHTA and CDR2 FQGTGA. In DNA, the CDR3 is TGTGCCAGCAGCCTGGACAGGGGGCTTTTAGATACGCAGTATTTT. This sequence encodes CASSLDRGLLDTQYF.